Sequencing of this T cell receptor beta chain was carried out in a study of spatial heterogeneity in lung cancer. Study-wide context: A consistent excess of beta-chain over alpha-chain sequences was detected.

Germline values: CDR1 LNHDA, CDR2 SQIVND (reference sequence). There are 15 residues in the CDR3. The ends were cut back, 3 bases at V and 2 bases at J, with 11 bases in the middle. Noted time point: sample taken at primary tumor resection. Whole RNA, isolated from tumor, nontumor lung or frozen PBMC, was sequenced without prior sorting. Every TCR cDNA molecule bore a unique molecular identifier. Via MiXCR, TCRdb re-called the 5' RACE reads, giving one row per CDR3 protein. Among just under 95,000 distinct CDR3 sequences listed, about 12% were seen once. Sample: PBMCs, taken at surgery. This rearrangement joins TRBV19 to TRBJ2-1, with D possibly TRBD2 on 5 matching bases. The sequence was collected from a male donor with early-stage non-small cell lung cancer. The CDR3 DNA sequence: TGTGCCAGTAGTATTTCTGAGGGAACCTACAATGAGCAGTTCTTC. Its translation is CASSISEGTYNEQFF. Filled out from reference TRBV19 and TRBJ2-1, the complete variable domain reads DGGITQSPKYLFRKEGQNVTLSCEQNLNHDAMYWYRQDPGQGLRLIYYSQIVNDFQKGDIAEGYSVSREKKESFPLTVTSAQKNPTAFYLCASSISEGTYNEQFFGPGTRLTVL.